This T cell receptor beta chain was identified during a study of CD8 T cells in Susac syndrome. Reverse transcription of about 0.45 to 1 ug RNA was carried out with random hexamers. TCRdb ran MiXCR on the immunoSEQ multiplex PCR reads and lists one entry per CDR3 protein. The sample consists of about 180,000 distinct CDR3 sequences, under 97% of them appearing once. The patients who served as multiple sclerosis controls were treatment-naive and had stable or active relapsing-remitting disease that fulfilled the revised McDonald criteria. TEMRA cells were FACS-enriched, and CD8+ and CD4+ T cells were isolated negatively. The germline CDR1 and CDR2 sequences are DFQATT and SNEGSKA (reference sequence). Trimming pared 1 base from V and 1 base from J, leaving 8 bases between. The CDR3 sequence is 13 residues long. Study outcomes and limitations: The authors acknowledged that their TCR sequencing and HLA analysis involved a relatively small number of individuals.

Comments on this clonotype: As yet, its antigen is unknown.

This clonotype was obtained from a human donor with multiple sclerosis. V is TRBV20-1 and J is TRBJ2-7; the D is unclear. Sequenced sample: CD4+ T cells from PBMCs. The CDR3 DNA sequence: TGCAGTGCTAGAGGCCAGGTGTCCTACGAGCAGTACTTC. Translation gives CSARGQVSYEQYF.